This T cell receptor (beta chain) stems from a study of blood T cells in healthy people across ages. Regarding the study as a whole: The lack of PBMC sorting stopped any conclusive naive versus antigen-experienced comparison. Older age went with lower TCR beta diversity per million T cells, in a roughly linear way.

A second PCR, run for roughly 7 to 12 cycles, used a sample-barcoded 5' primer plus a J-beta primer mix. TCRdb redid the calling of the 5' RACE reads with MiXCR, one entry per CDR3 protein. The top ten hold roughly 20% of the sample, which has approximately 730,000 distinct CDR3 sequences, roughly two fifths seen once. V lost 5 bases to trimming and J lost 7 bases; unmatched junction nucleotides: 8. The CDR3 has 13 residues. Germline V CDR1 and CDR2: SGHTA, FQGNSA. Concerning this clonotype: The antigen is not known.

The specimen sequenced was blood. V and J are TRBV7-2 and TRBJ2-7, with 7 bases identical to TRBD2. This TCR derives from an older woman in good health. CDR3 bases: TGTGCCAGCAGCGCCGAGCGGGGAATGGAGCAGTACTTC. The encoded protein is CASSAERGMEQYF.